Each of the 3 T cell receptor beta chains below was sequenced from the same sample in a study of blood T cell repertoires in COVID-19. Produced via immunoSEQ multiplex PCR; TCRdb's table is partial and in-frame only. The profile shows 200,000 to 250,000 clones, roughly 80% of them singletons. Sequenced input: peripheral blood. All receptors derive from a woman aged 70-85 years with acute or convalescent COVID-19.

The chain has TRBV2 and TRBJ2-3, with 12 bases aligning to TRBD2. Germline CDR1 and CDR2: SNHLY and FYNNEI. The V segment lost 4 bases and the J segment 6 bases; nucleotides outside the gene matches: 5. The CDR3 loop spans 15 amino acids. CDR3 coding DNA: TGTGCCAGCAGTGTTACTAGCGGGGGGACTGATACGCAGTATTTT. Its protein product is CASSVTSGGTDTQYF.

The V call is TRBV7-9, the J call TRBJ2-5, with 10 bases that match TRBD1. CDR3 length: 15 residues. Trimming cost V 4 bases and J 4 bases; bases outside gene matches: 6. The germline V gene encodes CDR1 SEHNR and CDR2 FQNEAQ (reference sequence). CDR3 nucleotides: TGTGCCAGCAGCTCCCCCCGGACAGGGGGAGAGACCCAGTACTTC. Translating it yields CASSSPRTGGETQYF.

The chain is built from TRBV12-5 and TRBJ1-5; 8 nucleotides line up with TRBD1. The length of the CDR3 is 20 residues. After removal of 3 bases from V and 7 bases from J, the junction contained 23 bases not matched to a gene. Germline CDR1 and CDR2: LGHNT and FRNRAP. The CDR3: CASGFQPSQLTGEVGQPQHF. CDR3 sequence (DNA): TGTGCTAGTGGTTTCCAACCCTCACAATTGACAGGGGAGGTCGGGCAGCCCCAGCATTTT.